This T cell receptor (beta chain) was captured by sequencing in a study of T cell responses to AZD1222 COVID-19 vaccine. This clone has just one count. Its antigen is undetermined. Study-wide results and limits: Spike-specific TCR depth and breadth grew after two AZD1222 doses. The CD4 TCRs associated with vaccination extended across spike and predominated at 160-218 and 743-854. A mostly white British donor set with more females was recruited, and clonal diversity was possibly underestimated. Sampling captured repertoires only after the peak T cell response.

V was trimmed by 7 bases and J by 4 bases, leaving 11 bases between them. This CDR3 has 12 amino acids. The germline CDR1 and CDR2 sequences are MNHEY and SVGAGI. Clones were sequenced by immunoSEQ multiplex PCR, and TCRdb holds only the in-frame ones, with some missing. There are approximately 120,000 clones in the sample; 90% occur only once, and 7.2% lies in the top ten. The sequence was collected from an adult in good health. The rearrangement links TRBV6-5 to TRBJ2-7; no reliable D call. The sequencing used peripheral blood, collected on day 0 of AZD1222 vaccination. This CDR3 is CASIGQTYEQYF. CDR3 nucleotide sequence: TGTGCCAGCATAGGGCAGACTTACGAGCAGTACTTC.